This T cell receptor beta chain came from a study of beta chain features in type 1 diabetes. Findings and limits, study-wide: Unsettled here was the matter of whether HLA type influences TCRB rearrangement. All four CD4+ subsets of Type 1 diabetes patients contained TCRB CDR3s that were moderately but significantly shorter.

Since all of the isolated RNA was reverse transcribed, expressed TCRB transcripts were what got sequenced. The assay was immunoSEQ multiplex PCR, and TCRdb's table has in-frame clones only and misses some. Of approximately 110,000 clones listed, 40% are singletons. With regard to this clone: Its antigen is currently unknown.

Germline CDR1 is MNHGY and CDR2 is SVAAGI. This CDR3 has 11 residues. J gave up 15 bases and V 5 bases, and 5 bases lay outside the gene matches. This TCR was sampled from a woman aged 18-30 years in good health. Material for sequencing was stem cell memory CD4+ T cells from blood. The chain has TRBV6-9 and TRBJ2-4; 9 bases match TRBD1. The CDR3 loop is CASSPGQGRYF. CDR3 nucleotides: TGTGCCAGCAGTCCGGGACAGGGTCGGTACTTC.